What follows describes a single TCR beta chain. Its antigen remains unidentified. The data derive from a study of shared clonotypes between healthy human individuals. The data were produced by immunoSEQ multiplex PCR, yet TCRdb's version contains in-frame clones alone and is incomplete. The sample shows roughly 2 million clones, 90% to 95% of them seen only once. Broader study findings: Among donors, sharing of clonotypes was expected to be affected by sequencing depth. Generation probability values for non-shared clonotypes were lower than those for clonotypes shared by all four donors.

V lost 5 bases and J lost 9, with 14 bases in between. The CDR3 extends over 13 amino acids. Germline lookup yields CDR1 SEHNR and CDR2 FQNEAQ (reference sequence). The material sequenced was naive CD4+ T cells sorted from blood. Indicated subset: CD45RA+ positively selected. The chain recombines TRBV7-9 with TRBJ2-1; D unresolved. The receptor comes from a man younger than 30 in good health. CDR3 protein: CASSPRPYSEQFF. CDR3 DNA: TGTGCCAGCAGCCCAAGGCCTTATAGTGAGCAGTTCTTC.